The entry below describes one T cell receptor beta chain. It lacks a known antigen. V is trimmed back by 1 base and J by 4 bases, and the junction contains 7 bases that no gene match accounts for. Spanning cysteine to phenylalanine, the CDR3 consists of 17 amino acids. This entry keeps only the CDR3 DNA: 51 bases, framed from base 1. The germline V gene encodes CDR1 MDHEN and CDR2 SYDVKM. The cohort comprised hundreds of healthy bone marrow donors. Cohort members were all nominally healthy when sampled, although unrecorded immune exposures were likely present. The donor tested CMV seropositive and was one of the 289 seropositive cohort members. Every donor gave a peripheral blood sample, and the peripheral blood mononuclear cells from that sample were used for TCR beta sequencing. The Qiagen DNeasy Blood Extraction Kit was used to extract genomic DNA from the blood cell samples. This specimen comes from a study of cytomegalovirus exposure and HLA in healthy donors (dated by TCRdb to the late 2010s). Study-wide context: An earlier analysis of more than 550 of the donors reported approximately 260 Gb of sequence data and approximately 120 million unique TCR beta sequences obtained from some 200 million T cells. An earlier analysis of several hundred of the donors applied high-throughput TCR beta sequencing to assess whether each TCR beta V gene segment acted as functional or pseudogenic. A later analysis re-examined previously published TCR beta repertoires from 600 to 700 donors and added high-resolution HLA genotyping to investigate patterns of TCR occurrence. About 300 gigabases of sequencing data and tens of millions of unique TCR sequences were included in an early release covering roughly 700 HLA-typed donors. Among some 410 genotyped donors of the cohort, an average of roughly 230,000 unique TCR beta nucleotide sequences was sequenced per donor, of which roughly 17% were non-productive. Both class I and class II loci were covered by HLA typing, at four-digit resolution. Donor age, sex, ethnicity and CMV serostatus were compiled together with the repertoire data. Five DR-DQ haplotypes were handled as single units for association and clustering because linkage in the cohort was strong. The number of typed donors differed by locus: about 620-630 for A, B, C, DRB1 and DQB1; 522 for DQA1; over 600 for DPA1; and some 470 for DPB1. Along with the approximately 650-subject first cohort, a separate validation cohort of 120 different subjects was used. The study aimed to test whether signatures of past pathogen exposure could be identified by cataloging public T cell receptors. The study combined high-throughput TCR immunosequencing, statistical association of individual TCRs with disease status, and machine learning to predict cytomegalovirus infection status. In a later genetic analysis, genome-wide SNP genotypes for about three fifths of the roughly 670 donors were used, and that subset was treated as a discovery cohort. Using immunosequencing, the study profiled T cell repertoires from 550 to 750 subjects and related those repertoires to cytomegalovirus serostatus. In the later analysis, no new phenotypic data were used to find candidate immune exposures; instead, reliance was placed on TCR beta sequences and their occurrence across donors. All discovery cohort repertoires had been generated using a single sequencing platform. Among the roughly 390 genotyped donors, approximately 82% belonged to the genetic ancestry cluster associated with self-reported Caucasian donors. Overall results and qualifications from the work: Some IMGT-functional V segments, including TRBV6-2 and TRBV6-3, could not be distinguished by the 87-base-pair reads and were therefore excluded. In a later genetic analysis, fewer N-insertions in productive TCRs were reported among donors in an Asian-associated ancestry cluster than the 666-donor mean. The only immune exposure information available for the cohort was CMV serostatus. A later analysis found that TCR association rates varied across HLA loci, with DRB1 alleles showing the most associated TCRs and HLA-C alleles the fewest. Only TCR beta chains were sequenced in this cohort, and the absence of alpha or paired-chain data limited detectable features. In vitro tests confirmed that a few of the cytomegalovirus-associated TCR beta chains recognize cytomegalovirus antigens. In a later analysis, HLA-associated TCR beta chains showed more clonal expansion and lower generation probabilities than non-associated chains that were equally common. A later analysis associated 15,000 to 20,000 TCR beta sequences with specific HLA alleles at a false discovery rate of 0.05. According to the authors, the approach could potentially be generalized to other disease states and immunological phenotypes. In a later genetic analysis, a missense DCLRE1C variant was associated with V-gene and J-gene trimming of TCR beta chains, and the association was replicated in an independent cohort. Broadly in line with IMGT annotations, most TCR beta V segments showed up in productive rearrangements about 90% or about 30% of the time in an earlier analysis of roughly 590 of the donors. A cluster of highly shared sequence variants was judged likely to represent a technical artifact of the sequencing pipeline. According to a later analysis, parvovirus B19, influenza, CMV and Epstein-Barr virus appeared linked to several top co-occurrence clusters. Because counts were too low, some 17 rarely observed V segments, including chromosome 9 orphons, were left out of the earlier analysis of several hundred of the donors. Linkage disequilibrium might explain the correlated functional status among segregating V segments, but an unknown experimental factor could not be excluded. A later analysis found that most CMV-associated TCR beta chains appeared HLA-restricted, with HLA associations seemingly driven largely by CMV exposure. Assigning TCR associations to individual alleles was difficult when HLA alleles, especially DR and DQ, strongly co-occurred. Roughly uniform sequencing depth across donors was assumed in presence/absence analyses, although this assumption may not hold. The classifier was reported to diagnose cytomegalovirus status with high specificity and sensitivity in both the original and validation cohorts. A further reported finding was that TCR beta sequences accurately predicted the HLA-A and HLA-B alleles for most subjects in the first cohort. Because some donors lacked HLA typing at each locus, the association tests relied only on the typed subset. A total of fewer than 200 TCR beta chains were listed by the study as associated with cytomegalovirus. Most TCR sequences were observed very rarely across donors, whereas some public TCRs were present in many individuals.

The library relied on the immunoSEQ multiplex PCR assay. For the multiplex PCR, a mixture combining 60 forward primers for TCR Vbeta segments and 13 reverse primers for TCR Jbeta segments was used. A multiplex PCR assay on genomic DNA amplified the CDR3 region of rearranged TCR beta genes. The Illumina HiSeq System was used to sequence the amplified TCR beta libraries as 87-base-pair reads. In the paper's pipeline: A later analysis counted 65 million to 90 million unique TCR beta chains across the 650 to 800 repertoires, and roughly 9.9 million of these chains were shared by at least two donors. Raw reads were error-corrected and collapsed into unique sequences with a nearest-neighbor algorithm that merged closely related sequences to remove PCR and sequencing errors. To assign V, D and J gene segments, CDR3 sequences were aligned to IMGT reference sequences. For a sequence to be retained, a match of at least six nucleotides was required to both a V gene segment and a J gene segment. Rearrangements were called productive when the CDR3 lacked stop codons and stayed in frame with V and J; all others were non-productive. CDR3 was defined according to IMGT convention as the region running from the second conserved V-encoded cysteine to the conserved J-encoded phenylalanine. In an earlier analysis of around 570 of the donors, sequences lacking an unambiguous match to a single V gene segment were excluded. In an earlier analysis of more than 500 of the donors, a V segment was called functional when productive rearrangements were above 56.7%, and segregating when the standard deviation between donors exceeded 5%. A statistical classification framework was built to diagnose cytomegalovirus status from the catalog of TCR beta chain sequences. V and J gene assignment, in a later analysis, came from comparing TCR nucleotide sequences with IMGT/GENE-DB human TR gene sequences. The TCRdist pipeline was used in a later analysis to assign CDR3 sequences and most-parsimonious VDJ recombination scenarios. In a later analysis, each TCR beta chain was defined by its CDR3 amino acid sequence together with its V-gene family, and reads lacking a unique V-gene family were excluded. A later analysis removed 450 to 600 highly shared, low-generation-probability nucleotide sequences to deal with suspected cross-contamination and a sequencing artifact. In a later analysis, a clonal expansion index was calculated for each public chain from normalized within-repertoire ranks of inferred template counts. A later analysis computed generation probabilities with a VDJ recombination model fitted to out-of-frame rearrangements, and checked the results against IGoR. In a later analysis, TCR-TCR, TCR-HLA and TCR-CMV co-occurrence was scored with hypergeometric tests, and a repertoire-size bias correction was applied to TCR pairs. A later analysis estimated false discovery rates by permuting HLA or CMV assignments 20 times. A later analysis grouped co-occurring TCRs with DBSCAN, adding TCRdist sequence similarity when clustering within HLA-allele-positive subsets. Co-occurrence clustering excluded repertoires with fewer than 30,000 or more than 120,000 public chains, plus five with anomalous nucleotide sharing. Not all clones reach the TCRdb copy of this immuneACCESS table, which keeps in-frame sequences only. Checked studies attribute under half of the gap to unresolved V genes and leave the rest unexplained. The V and J calls and clone size were taken over from that table, and D and trimming were inferred from the DNA. Per the sample table, the count is more than 50,000 clones. Together, the top ten hold 9.5% to 15% of the sample.

This clonotype originated in a man aged 18 to 35 in good health and CMV-seropositive. Recombination connected TRBV28 to TRBJ2-2, and TRBD2 matches 9 of the central bases. Sequences were obtained from PBMCs. The CDR3 region reads CASSLYRTSAGTGELFF. The bases are TGTGCCAGCAGTTTATATCGGACTAGCGCGGGCACCGGGGAGCTGTTTTTT.